Included here is one T cell receptor (beta chain) sequence, with context. TCRdb keeps only in-frame clones here, not all; method: immunoSEQ multiplex PCR. The repertoire includes tens of thousands of clones, roughly 93% of them detected once, and approximately 0.35% sits in the top ten. With 4 bases clipped from V and 2 bases from J, the junction kept 6 bases outside the gene matches. CDR1 is SGHAT, CDR2 FQNNGV, per germline. This CDR3 is 16 amino acids long. These data are taken from a study of T cell changes during pregnancy in multiple sclerosis. Sample: CD4+ T cells from peripheral blood mononuclear cells, taken before pregnancy. The clonotype originates from a female donor with multiple sclerosis, enrolled in a pregnancy study. This sequence joins TRBV11-2 and TRBJ2-3, with 10 bases fitting TRBD2. DNA of the CDR3: TGTGCCAGCAGCTCTTCTAGCGGGAGATACACAGATACGCAGTATTTT. Protein: CASSSSSGRYTDTQYF.